This T cell receptor beta chain was observed in a study of radiotherapy plus CTLA-4 blockade in lung cancer. This table comes from immunoSEQ multiplex PCR, and its TCRdb copy is limited to in-frame clones, with some not included. This table has some 110,000 clones, more than 75% appearing once. Trimming removed 1 base from V and 9 bases from J, with 10 bases in between. The CDR3 length is 14 residues. Germline loops: CDR1 LGHNA, CDR2 YSLEER. Overall study results and limits: The study found tumor-derived TCR clones expanded in blood after radiotherapy plus ipilimumab.

A note on this clone: Antigen specificity is unknown.

Sample: peripheral blood, taken from a patient treated with radiotherapy plus ipilimumab. This clonotype was obtained from a human donor with non-small cell lung cancer that progressed on radiotherapy plus ipilimumab. Some clones in this sample may be carry-over from other donors' samples. V gene TRBV4-3 combines with J gene TRBJ1-6, with no clear D. The CDR3 spells CASSQAVAVSPLHF. CDR3 DNA sequence: TGCGCCAGCAGCCAAGCAGTGGCGGTTTCACCCCTCCACTTT.